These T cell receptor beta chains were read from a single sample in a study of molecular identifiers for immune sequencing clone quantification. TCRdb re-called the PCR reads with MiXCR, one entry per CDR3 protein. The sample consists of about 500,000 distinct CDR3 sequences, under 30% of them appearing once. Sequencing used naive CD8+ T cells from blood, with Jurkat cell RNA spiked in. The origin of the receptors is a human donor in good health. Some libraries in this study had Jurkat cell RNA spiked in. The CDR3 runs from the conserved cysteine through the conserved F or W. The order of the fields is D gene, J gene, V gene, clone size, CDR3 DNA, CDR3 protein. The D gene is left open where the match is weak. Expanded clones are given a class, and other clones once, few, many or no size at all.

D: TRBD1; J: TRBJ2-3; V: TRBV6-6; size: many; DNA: TGTGCCAGCAGTTACCCAGAGGACAGGGGCAGTCTCACAGATACGCAGTATTTT; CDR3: CASSYPEDRGSLTDTQYF
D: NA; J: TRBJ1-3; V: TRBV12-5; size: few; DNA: TGTGCTAGTGGTTCAGGCTCAGGGGCGAACACCATATATTTT; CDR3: CASGSGSGANTIYF
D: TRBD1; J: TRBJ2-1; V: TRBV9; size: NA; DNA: TGTGCCAGCAGTCCACCCGGGACAGGGGGCGGGAATGAGCAGTTCTTC; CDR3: CASSPPGTGGGNEQFF
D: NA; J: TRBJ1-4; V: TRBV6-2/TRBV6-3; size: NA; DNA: TGTGCCAGCCGCCCATCCCACCGCTTACAGTTACCAACTAATGAAAAACTGTTTTTT; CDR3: CASRPSHRLQLPTNEKLFF
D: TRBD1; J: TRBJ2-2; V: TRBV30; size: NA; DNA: TGTGCCTGGGGAACAGGGGGCGAGAGGTCAGGGCCGGTAGAGCTGTTTTTT; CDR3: CAWGTGGERSGPVELFF
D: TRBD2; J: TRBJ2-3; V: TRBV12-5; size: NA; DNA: TGTGCTAGTGGACAGTCCTTAGCGGGGGGGCCCCCAGATACGCAGTATTTT; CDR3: CASGQSLAGGPPDTQYF
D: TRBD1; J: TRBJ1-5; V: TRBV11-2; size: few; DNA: TGTGCCAGCAGCTTAGGGCGGGCCGCAGGGGGCTTGAGTCAGCCCCAGCATTTT; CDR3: CASSLGRAAGGLSQPQHF
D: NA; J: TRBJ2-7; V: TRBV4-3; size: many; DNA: TGCGCCAGCAGCCAAGTACGGACAGACCCCGGGTACGAGCAGTACTTC; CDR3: CASSQVRTDPGYEQYF
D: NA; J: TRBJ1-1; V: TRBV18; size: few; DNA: TGTGCCAGCTCACCACCGAATGGGGTCGGCACTGAAGCTTTCTTT; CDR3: CASSPPNGVGTEAFF
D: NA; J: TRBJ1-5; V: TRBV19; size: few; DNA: TGTGCCAGTAGTATTGGCAGATTTAGCAATCAGCCCCAGCATTTT; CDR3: CASSIGRFSNQPQHF
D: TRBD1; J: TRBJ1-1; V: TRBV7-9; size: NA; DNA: TGTGCCAGCAGCTGGAGGGACAGGCGCGATTATGAAGCTTTCTTT; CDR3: CASSWRDRRDYEAFF
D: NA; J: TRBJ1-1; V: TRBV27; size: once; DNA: TGTGCCCGCAGTTTGGGCCGGGACCGGTTGCTAGGCACTGAAGCTTTCTTT; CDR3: CARSLGRDRLLGTEAFF
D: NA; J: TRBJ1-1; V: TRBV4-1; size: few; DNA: TGCGCCAGCAGCCAAGAACGGGGATACACTGAAGCTTTCTTT; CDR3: CASSQERGYTEAFF
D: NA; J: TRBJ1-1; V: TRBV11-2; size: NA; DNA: TGTGCCAGCAGCCCCTTCGGGGGCGCGAACACTGAAGCTTTCTTT; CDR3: CASSPFGGANTEAFF
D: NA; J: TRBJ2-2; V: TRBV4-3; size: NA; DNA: TGCGCCAGCAGTCGCGTATTCCCCCTCGACACCGGGGAGCTGTTTTTT; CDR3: CASSRVFPLDTGELFF
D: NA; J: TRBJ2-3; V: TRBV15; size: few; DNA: TGTGCCACCAGCAGAGATCTTCAGACCAAAGGGGGCACAGATACGCAGTATTTT; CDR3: CATSRDLQTKGGTDTQYF
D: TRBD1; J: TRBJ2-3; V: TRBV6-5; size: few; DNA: TGTGCCAGCAGCCACGACAGGGGGCTTTCAGATACGCAGTATTTT; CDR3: CASSHDRGLSDTQYF
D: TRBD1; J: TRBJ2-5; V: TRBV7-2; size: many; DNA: TGTGCCAGCAGCGCTGGGACAGAAGAGACCCAGTACTTC; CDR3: CASSAGTEETQYF
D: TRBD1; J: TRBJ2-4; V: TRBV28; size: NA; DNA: TGTGCCAGCAGCTCCAGGGGGCTACTAGCCAAAAACATTCAGTACTTC; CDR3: CASSSRGLLAKNIQYF
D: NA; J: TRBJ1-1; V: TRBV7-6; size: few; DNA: TGTGCCAGCAGCTTACACCCCATGGGGCTCATGAACACTGAAGCTTTCTTT; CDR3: CASSLHPMGLMNTEAFF
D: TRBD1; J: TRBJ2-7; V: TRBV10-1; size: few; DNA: TGCGCCAGCAGTGCCCGGGACAGGGTATTCGAGCAGTACTTC; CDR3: CASSARDRVFEQYF
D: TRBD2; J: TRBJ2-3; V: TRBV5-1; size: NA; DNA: TGCGCCAGCAGCTTGGGCAGCGGGGGTACATATACGCAGTATTTT; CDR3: CASSLGSGGTYTQYF
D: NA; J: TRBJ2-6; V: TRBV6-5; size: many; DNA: TGTGCCAGCAGCTACGGGAGTTCAGGGGCCAACGTCCTGACTTTC; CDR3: CASSYGSSGANVLTF
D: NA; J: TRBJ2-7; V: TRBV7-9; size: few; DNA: TGTGCCAGCAGCGGGGGACTTCCTAACGAGCAGTACTTC; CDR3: CASSGGLPNEQYF
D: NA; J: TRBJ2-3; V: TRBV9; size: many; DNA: TGTGCCAGCAGCGTAGCTGGGGTTGGCACAGATACGCAGTATTTT; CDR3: CASSVAGVGTDTQYF
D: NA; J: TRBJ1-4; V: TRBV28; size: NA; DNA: TGTGCCAGCAGTTTACCCCGGGACCCCCCAACTAATGAAAAACTGTTTTTT; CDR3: CASSLPRDPPTNEKLFF
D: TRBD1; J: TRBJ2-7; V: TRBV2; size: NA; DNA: TGTGCCAGCAGCGAAGGGACAGGGGGCACCTACGAGCAGTACTTC; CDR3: CASSEGTGGTYEQYF
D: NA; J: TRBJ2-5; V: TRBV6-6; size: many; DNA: TGTGCCAGCGGAGACAGGTTGCAGGAGACCCAGTACTTC; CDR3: CASGDRLQETQYF
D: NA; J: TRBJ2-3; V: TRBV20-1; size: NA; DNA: TGCAGTGCCCCAGGACCACCCTCTCCGACCAGCACAGATACGCAGTATTTT; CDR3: CSAPGPPSPTSTDTQYF
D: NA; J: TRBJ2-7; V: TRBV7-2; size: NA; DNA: TGTGCCAGCAGCTTCGACGGGGGAGTCTACGAGCAGTACTTC; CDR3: CASSFDGGVYEQYF
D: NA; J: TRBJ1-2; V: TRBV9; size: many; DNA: TGTGCCAGCAGCGTAAACCCCCTCCGGGCCGCTAAACCCTATGGCTACACCTTC; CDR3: CASSVNPLRAAKPYGYTF
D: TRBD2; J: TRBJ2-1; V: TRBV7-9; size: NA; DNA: TGTGCCAGCAGCCCTGCAGGCGGGGGGCCTAATGAGCAGTTCTTC; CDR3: CASSPAGGGPNEQFF
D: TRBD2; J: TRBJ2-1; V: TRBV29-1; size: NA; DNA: TGCAGCGTCGAGGCTAGCGGAGCCTACGAGCAGTTCTTC; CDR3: CSVEASGAYEQFF
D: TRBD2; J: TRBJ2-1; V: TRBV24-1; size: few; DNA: TGTGCCACCAGTCCGGGGACTAGCGGGCTGAGCTCCTACAATGAGCAGTTCTTC; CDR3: CATSPGTSGLSSYNEQFF
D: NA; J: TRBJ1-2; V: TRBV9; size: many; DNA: TGTGCCAGCTCCGGGGCTAACTATGGCTACACCTTC; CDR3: CASSGANYGYTF
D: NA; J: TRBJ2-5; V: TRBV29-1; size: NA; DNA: TGCAGCGTTGAAGGATACGATGGGACCCAGTACTTC; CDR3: CSVEGYDGTQYF
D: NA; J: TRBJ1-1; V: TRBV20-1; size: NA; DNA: TGCAGTGCTAGACTGGGGGACACTGAAGCTTTCTTT; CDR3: CSARLGDTEAFF
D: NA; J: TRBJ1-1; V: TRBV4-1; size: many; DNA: TGCGCCAGCAGCCCCCTCCCAGGGGCCACTGAAGCTTTCTTT; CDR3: CASSPLPGATEAFF
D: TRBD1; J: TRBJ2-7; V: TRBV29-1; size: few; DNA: TGCAGCGTAAAACCGGGACAGGGCGTCCGCGAGCAGTACTTC; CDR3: CSVKPGQGVREQYF
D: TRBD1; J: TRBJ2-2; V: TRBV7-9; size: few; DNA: TGTGCCAGCAGCAGGGGACAGGGTAGGGTCGACACCGGGGAGCTGTTTTTT; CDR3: CASSRGQGRVDTGELFF
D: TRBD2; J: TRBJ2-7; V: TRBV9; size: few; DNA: TGTGCCAGCAGCCCAGTCGGGAGGGGGACTCACTCCTACGAGCAGTACTTC; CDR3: CASSPVGRGTHSYEQYF
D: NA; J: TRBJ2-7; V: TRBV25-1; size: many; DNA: TGTGCCAGCTTGGGACGAAGCTCCTACGAGCAGTACTTC; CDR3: CASLGRSSYEQYF
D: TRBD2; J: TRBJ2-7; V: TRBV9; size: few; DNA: TGTGCCAGCAGCGTAGAGTCTAGCGGGGTCGAGCAGTACTTC; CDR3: CASSVESSGVEQYF
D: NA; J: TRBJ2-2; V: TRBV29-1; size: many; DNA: TGCAGCGTTGCAGATACCGGGGAGCTGTTTTTT; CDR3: CSVADTGELFF
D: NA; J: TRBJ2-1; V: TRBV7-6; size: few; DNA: TGTGCCAGCAGCTTATGGGAGTCGGAAGAGCAGTTCTTC; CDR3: CASSLWESEEQFF
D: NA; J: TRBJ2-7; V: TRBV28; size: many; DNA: TGTGCCAGCAGCCACAGGGCCTCCTACGAGCAGTACTTC; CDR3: CASSHRASYEQYF
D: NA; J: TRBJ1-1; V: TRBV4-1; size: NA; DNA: TGCGCCAGCAGCCAAGATCAATGGCTGGGAGTGAACACTGAAGCTTTCTTT; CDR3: CASSQDQWLGVNTEAFF
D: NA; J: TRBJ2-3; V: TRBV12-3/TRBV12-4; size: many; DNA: TGTGCCAGCAGCTTATCTAGCGGCACAGATACGCAGTATTTT; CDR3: CASSLSSGTDTQYF
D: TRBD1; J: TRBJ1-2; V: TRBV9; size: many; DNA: TGTGCCAGCAGCGAGGGACAGGGAGCATCCTATGGCTACACCTTC; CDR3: CASSEGQGASYGYTF
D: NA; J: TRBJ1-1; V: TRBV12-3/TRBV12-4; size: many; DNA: TGTGCCAGCAGCCCCGGGGAGCCTGAAGCTTTCTTT; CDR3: CASSPGEPEAFF
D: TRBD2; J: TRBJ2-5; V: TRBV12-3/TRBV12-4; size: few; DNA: TGTGCCAGCAAACTGCACCGACTAGCGGGGGGGCCTGACCAAGAGACCCAGTACTTC; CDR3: CASKLHRLAGGPDQETQYF
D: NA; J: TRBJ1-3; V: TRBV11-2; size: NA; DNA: TGTGCCAGCAGCCCTGGTGGTGCCAGAGGCACCATATATTTT; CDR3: CASSPGGARGTIYF
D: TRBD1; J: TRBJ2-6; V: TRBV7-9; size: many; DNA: TGTGCCAGCTCGGGACAGGCGTTCTCTGGGGCCAACGTCCTGACTTTC; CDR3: CASSGQAFSGANVLTF
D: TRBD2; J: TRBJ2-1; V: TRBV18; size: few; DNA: TGTGCCAGCTCACCCGGGGCGCTAGCGGTGGTAACCCCTAGTGGCAATGAGCAGTTCTTC; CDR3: CASSPGALAVVTPSGNEQFF